One T cell receptor (beta chain) is described in this entry. Germline V gene data show CDR1 as MNHEY and CDR2 as SMNVEV (reference sequence). The CDR3 totals 18 residues. V lost 4 bases to trimming and J lost 6 bases; unmatched junction nucleotides: 21. This table comes from immunoSEQ multiplex PCR, and its TCRdb copy is limited to in-frame clones, with some not included. Of 65,000 to 85,000 clones in the sample, approximately 93% were seen once. This sample was included in a study of T cell changes during pregnancy in multiple sclerosis. V usage is TRBV27 and J usage is TRBJ2-7; TRBD2 matches 7 bases. The receptor's source is a female donor in good health, enrolled as a control in a pregnancy study. This material consisted of peripheral blood, taken in the second trimester of pregnancy. The DNA for the CDR3 is TGTGCCAGCAGTTCCCGCCCCGGTGGGGGGGGTATCTCGGCCGAGCAGTACTTC. Translation: CASSSRPGGGGISAEQYF.